These 32 T cell receptor beta chains were sequenced from one sample in a study of blood T cell repertoires in COVID-19. The repertoire was sequenced with immunoSEQ multiplex PCR; TCRdb's copy has only in-frame clones and lacks some. Among fewer than 250,000 clones listed, 88% were seen once. Sequenced material: peripheral blood. All receptors derive from a man between 35 and 55 years old with acute or convalescent COVID-19.

In DNA, the CDR3 is TGTGCCAGCAGTCGGACGGAGGAGACTGAAGCTTTCTTT. This sequence encodes CASSRTEETEAFF. The V gene is TRBV6-4, the J gene TRBJ1-1; D not resolved. CDR1 and CDR2 (germline): MRHNA, SNTAGT. The length of the CDR3 is 13 residues. Trimming pared 5 bases from V and 5 bases from J, leaving 12 bases between.

This clone was found once. The chain recombines TRBV6-2 or TRBV6-3 with TRBJ1-1, with D possibly TRBD1 on 6 matching bases. Looked up from germline, CDR1 is MNHEY and CDR2 is SVGEGT. V lost 2 bases to trimming and J lost 5 bases, with 18 bases between them. This CDR3 is built from 16 residues. The CDR3 region is CASSYGPQQGKTEAFF. CDR3 DNA sequence: TGTGCCAGCAGTTACGGCCCCCAACAGGGAAAGACTGAAGCTTTCTTT.

This chain connects TRBV11-2 to TRBJ2-5; 11 bases are shared with TRBD2. Germline values: CDR1 SGHAT, CDR2 FQNNGV. Unmatched junction bases numbered 6, after V lost 6 bases and J lost 0 bases. The CDR3 loop spans 16 amino acids. CDR3 protein: CASRRMTSGNQETQYF. In nucleotides, the CDR3 is TGTGCCAGCAGGCGTATGACTAGCGGGAACCAAGAGACCCAGTACTTC.

The chain couples TRBV6-5 to TRBJ1-1; D gene uncertain. CDR1 and CDR2 (germline): MNHEY, SVGAGI. V dropped 1 base and J dropped 5 bases, with 14 bases sitting between them. The CDR3 consists of 15 residues. The CDR3 here is CASSYFGSLRTEAFF. CDR3 bases: TGTGCCAGCAGTTACTTCGGTAGCTTAAGAACTGAAGCTTTCTTT.

This chain joins TRBV28 and TRBJ1-6, with TRBD1 as a possible D gene (5 bases). Germline assignment: CDR1 MDHEN and CDR2 SYDVKM. This CDR3 has 16 amino acids. With 10 bases removed from V and 4 bases from J, the gap between germline ends came to 20 bases. The DNA for the CDR3 is TGTGCCACCCTATCCCCGACAGCGTCTTATAATTCACCCCTCCACTTT. This codes for CATLSPTASYNSPLHF.

The rearrangement uses TRBV3-1 (or the pseudogene TRBV3-2) and TRBJ2-1; a possible D gene is TRBD2 (5 bases). The CDR3 is 13 amino acids. Trimming took off 2 bases at V and 12 bases at J, with 14 bases between the two ends. CDR1 and CDR2 from the germline V gene are LGHDT and YNNKEL (reference sequence). The CDR3 protein is CASSQTRVLAQFF. CDR3 bases: TGTGCCAGCAGCCAAACTCGGGTTCTAGCGCAGTTCTTC.

The J gene is TRBJ1-1, the V gene TRBV18, with D perhaps matching TRBD1 (6 bases). V gave up 1 base and J gave up 5 bases, with 26 bases separating them. The CDR3 extends over 19 amino acids. Per the germline V gene, CDR1 is KGHSH and CDR2 is LQKENI. The CDR3 sequence: CASSPQGGAPGAITTEAFF. DNA for the CDR3: TGTGCCAGCTCACCACAGGGAGGGGCGCCGGGGGCCATTACTACTGAAGCTTTCTTT.

V is TRBV21-1 and J is TRBJ2-7; the table's D call TRBD2 went unverified against the DNA. TRBV21-1 is reported as a pseudogene. The CDR3 consists of 13 residues. Written as DNA, the CDR3 is TGTGCCAGCACATGCCGGGAATTAGACGAGCAGTACTTC. Translating it yields CASTCRELDEQYF.

The chain joins TRBV4-2 to TRBJ2-1; perhaps TRBD2 as D (6 bases). Trimming stripped 0 bases from V and 8 bases from J, with 20 bases between. The CDR3 covers 17 residues. Germline CDR1 reads LGHNA; CDR2 reads YNFKEQ. CDR3 sequence: CASSQEIGSNIFYEQFF. The CDR3, as DNA: TGTGCCAGCAGCCAAGAAATCGGGAGCAACATTTTCTATGAGCAGTTCTTC.

The chain joins TRBV21-1 to TRBJ2-7; the D call TRBD1 from the table was never checked on the DNA. TRBV21-1 is listed as a pseudogene. The CDR3 is made up of 13 amino acids. CDR3 in DNA: TGTGCCAGCAGCAAAGTGGCAGGCTACGAGCAGTACTTC. It is translated as CASSKVAGYEQYF.

The CDR3, as DNA: TGCGCCAGCAGCTTGGGAGCGGCCTACACCGGGGAGCTGTTTTTT. It codes for CASSLGAAYTGELFF. The gene calls are TRBV5-1 and TRBJ2-2, with D possibly TRBD2 on 5 matching bases. The CDR3 totals 15 residues. Germline assignment: CDR1 SGHRS and CDR2 YFSETQ. Trimming shortened V by 0 bases and J by 3 bases, and 9 bases separated the two germline ends.

This sequence joins TRBV5-6 and TRBJ1-6, with a possible D match to TRBD1 (6 bases). With 2 bases removed from V and 0 bases from J, the gap between germline ends came to 9 bases. Per the germline V gene, CDR1 is SGHDT and CDR2 is YYEEEE. CDR3 size: 16 residues. The CDR3 here is CASSFDRFSYNSPLHF. CDR3 bases: TGTGCCAGCAGCTTTGACAGGTTCTCCTATAATTCACCCCTCCACTTT.

The chain has TRBV27 and TRBJ2-1; TRBD2 aligns across 7 bases. After removal of 8 bases from V and 2 bases from J, the junction contained 6 bases not matched to a gene. The germline CDR1 and CDR2 sequences are MNHEY and SMNVEV (reference sequence). The CDR3 loop spans 14 amino acids. The CDR3: CASGGDGTYNEQFF. CDR3 DNA sequence: TGTGCCAGCGGGGGGGACGGAACCTACAATGAGCAGTTCTTC.

The rearrangement links TRBV18 to TRBJ1-2, with D possibly matching TRBD1 (6 bases). The V end was cut by 4 bases, the J end by 0 bases, with 12 bases between. Germline lookup yields CDR1 KGHSH and CDR2 LQKENI. CDR3 length equals 15 residues. The CDR3 loop reads CASSLQDSPNYGYTF. Written as DNA, the CDR3 is TGTGCCAGCTCACTCCAGGACAGCCCTAACTATGGCTACACCTTC.

This chain joins TRBV10-3 and TRBJ2-1, with D possibly being TRBD2 (5 bases). Looked up from germline, CDR1 is ENHRY and CDR2 is SYGVKD. Between the trimmed V and J ends, which lost 2 bases and 7 bases, there was a span of 6 bases. The CDR3 contains 12 residues. CDR3 in DNA: TGTGCCATCAGTGAGAGGGAGAATGAGCAGTTCTTC. Its translation is CAISERENEQFF.

On this clone: The sample has other DNA sequences that encode this CDR3 too. The J gene is TRBJ1-5, the V gene TRBV5-5, with D unclear. The CDR3 extends over 14 amino acids. Germline V gene sequence: CDR1 SGHKS, CDR2 YYEKEE (reference sequence). V lost 0 bases and J 4 bases, leaving 8 bases between the germline ends. The DNA for the CDR3 is TGTGCCAGCAGCTTGGGGGAGATTAATCAGCCCCAGCATTTT. This sequence encodes CASSLGEINQPQHF.

The chain employs TRBV19 and TRBJ2-1, with D possibly being TRBD1 (5 bases). The CDR3 is 15 residues long. CDR1 is LNHDA, CDR2 SQIVND, per germline (reference sequence). The V end lost 8 bases, the J end lost 9 bases, and 23 bases lay between the germline ends. This chain's CDR3 is CASSPRALSYGEQFF. DNA for the CDR3: TGTGCCAGTTCTCCCAGGGCACTCAGTTATGGTGAGCAGTTCTTC. Based on the CDR3 plus reference TRBV19 and TRBJ2-1, the full variable domain is DGGITQSPKYLFRKEGQNVTLSCEQNLNHDAMYWYRQDPGQGLRLIYYSQIVNDFQKGDIAEGYSVSREKKESFPLTVTSAQKNPTAFYLCASSPRALSYGEQFFGPGTRLTVL.

The rearrangement joins TRBV5-1 to TRBJ2-1, with 8 bases matching TRBD1. CDR1 SGHRS and CDR2 YFSETQ come from the germline V gene. This CDR3 has 15 residues. The junction had 9 bases not matched to a gene; V was cut back by 1 base and J by 9 bases. CDR3 loop: CASSLQAGGGGEQFF. The CDR3 DNA follows: TGCGCCAGCAGCTTGCAGGCAGGGGGCGGAGGTGAGCAGTTCTTC.

The J gene is TRBJ2-3, the V gene TRBV7-3, with 7 bases matching TRBD2. There are 20 residues in the CDR3. The germline V gene has CDR1 SGHTA and CDR2 FQGTGA. The V segment lost 5 bases and the J segment 2 bases; nucleotides outside the gene matches: 22. The CDR3 region is CASSPLGTSTGTTSTDTQYF. The CDR3 bases are TGTGCCAGCAGCCCACTCGGGACTTCGACCGGGACTACCTCCACAGATACGCAGTATTTT.

The chain has TRBV7-9 and TRBJ2-6; maybe TRBD2 (5 bases). Germline values: CDR1 SEHNR, CDR2 FQNEAQ (reference sequence). This CDR3 has 18 amino acids. Trimming removed 5 bases from V and 1 base from J, with 18 bases in between. The CDR3 DNA reads TGTGCCAGCAGCAGACCCTTATTGGGAGAATCTGGGGCCAACGTCCTGACTTTC. It codes for CASSRPLLGESGANVLTF.

This chain joins TRBV7-8 and TRBJ1-5, with 7 bases fitting TRBD1. This CDR3 has 15 residues. Germline assignment: CDR1 SGHVS and CDR2 FQNEAQ. The V and J ends lost 2 bases and 3 bases, in that order; junction bases with no gene match: 4. CDR3 nucleotides: TGTGCCAGCAGCTTACATAGGGGGCCCAATCAGCCCCAGCATTTT. Its protein product is CASSLHRGPNQPQHF.

The rearrangement links TRBV24-1 to TRBJ1-1, with TRBD1 matching 7 bases. This CDR3 contains 14 residues. V trimming: 8 bases; J trimming: 3 bases; junction bases outside the gene matches: 8. Germline V gene sequence: CDR1 KGHDR, CDR2 SFDVKD. The CDR3 is CATKDRDRYTEAFF. The CDR3 coding sequence is TGTGCCACCAAAGACAGGGATCGGTACACTGAAGCTTTCTTT.

This clone was recorded once. The V and J genes are TRBV18 and TRBJ2-7; a weak D match, TRBD1 (6 bases). In germline, CDR1 is KGHSH, CDR2 LQKENI. The CDR3 sequence is 14 residues long. Trimming removed 2 bases at V and 0 bases at J, with 8 bases between. The CDR3 DNA follows: TGTGCCAGCTCACCATCGACAGGCTCCTACGAGCAGTACTTC. Protein: CASSPSTGSYEQYF.

The chain couples TRBV30 to TRBJ2-3; D may be TRBD1 (7 bases). The length of the CDR3 is 15 residues. Germline assignment: CDR1 GTSNPN and CDR2 SVGIG (reference sequence). V lost 3 bases and J lost 2, with 15 bases in between. The chain's CDR3 is CAWSRGGGLTDTQYF. CDR3 DNA: TGTGCCTGGAGCCGAGGAGGGGGCCTCACAGATACGCAGTATTTT.

This sequence joins TRBV28 and TRBJ2-7, with 10 nucleotides matching TRBD1. The CDR3 is 16 amino acids. The junction had 9 bases not matched to a gene; V was cut back by 5 bases and J by 2 bases. Germline V gene data show CDR1 as MDHEN and CDR2 as SYDVKM. DNA of the CDR3: TGTGCCAGCAGTCCAACCCCGGGACAGGGGCCCTACGAGCAGTACTTC. Residues: CASSPTPGQGPYEQYF.

J is TRBJ2-2 and V is TRBV9; the match to TRBD2 covers 15 bases. The V gene's germline CDR1 is SGDLS and CDR2 YYNGEE. The CDR3 runs to 18 residues. Unmatched junction bases numbered 7, after V lost 0 bases and J lost 7 bases. CDR3: CASSVGGTSGRKGGELFF. The CDR3 DNA follows: TGTGCCAGCAGCGTAGGTGGGACTAGCGGGAGGAAAGGCGGGGAGCTGTTTTTT.

The rearrangement uses TRBV27 and TRBJ1-5, with D hard to call. Germline lookup yields CDR1 MNHEY and CDR2 SMNVEV (reference sequence). The CDR3 length is 15 residues. The V and J ends lost 2 bases and 0 bases respectively, with 8 bases between them. The CDR3 region is CASSLTAASNQPQHF. The CDR3 DNA follows: TGTGCCAGCAGTTTAACGGCGGCTAGCAATCAGCCCCAGCATTTT.

The chain is built from TRBV29-1 and TRBJ1-1, with a weak D call TRBD1 (6 bases). Germline CDR1 SQVTM, CDR2 ANQGSEA. The CDR3 has 12 residues. V lost 6 bases, J lost 1 base, and 9 bases lay in between. Written as DNA, the CDR3 is TGCAGCGTCGACAGGACGAACACTGAAGCTTTCTTT. It yields the protein CSVDRTNTEAFF.

The V call is TRBV4-1, the J call TRBJ2-7, with TRBD1 as a possible D gene (5 bases). Deletions cut 0 bases from V and 3 bases from J, with 18 bases between. The CDR3 loop spans 17 amino acids. Germline CDR1 is MGHRA and CDR2 is YSYEKL. CDR3 nucleotides: TGCGCCAGCAGCCAAGACCTTGAGGTGACAGAAAACTACGAGCAGTACTTC. It codes for CASSQDLEVTENYEQYF.

The chain has TRBV14 and TRBJ2-3, with 7 positions matching TRBD1. The length of the CDR3 is 14 residues. V lost 4 bases to trimming and J lost 6 bases; unmatched junction nucleotides: 7. Germline CDR1 and CDR2: SGHDN and FVKESK. The CDR3 nucleotides are TGTGCCAGCAGCCTACTCACAGGGGCGGATACGCAGTATTTT. This sequence encodes CASSLLTGADTQYF.

Of note for this clone: Within the sample, other DNA sequences also encode this same CDR3. The CDR3 DNA follows: TGTGCCAGCAGACTCCAGGGAAGATATGGCTACACCTTC. Its translation: CASRLQGRYGYTF. The chain uses TRBV6-5 and TRBJ1-2; D may be TRBD1 (5 bases). V dropped 6 bases and J dropped 5 bases, with 13 bases sitting between them. This CDR3 is 13 amino acids long. Germline values: CDR1 MNHEY, CDR2 SVGAGI.

J is TRBJ2-7 and V is TRBV29-1; TRBD1 matches at 12 bases. Germline CDR1 SQVTM, CDR2 ANQGSEA. The CDR3 totals 14 residues. Losses at the gene ends were 4 bases for V and 3 bases for J; bases not matched to a gene: 4. The chain's CDR3 is CSVGGTGGLYEQYF. CDR3 DNA sequence: TGCAGCGTTGGAGGGACAGGGGGCCTCTACGAGCAGTACTTC.